Shown below are 31 T cell receptor beta chains from a single sample sequenced in a study of blood T cell repertoires in COVID-19. Assay: immunoSEQ multiplex PCR; the TCRdb copy retains only in-frame clones and omits some. The data hold roughly 200,000 clones, with 90% observed a single time. Sequenced sample: PBMCs or T cells enriched from blood (not recorded which). These receptors were taken from a man aged 30 to 45 who had recovered from COVID-19.

The CDR3 loop reads CASSYARTYEQYF. The CDR3 bases are TGTGCCAGCAGTTATGCCAGAACCTACGAGCAGTACTTC. This sequence joins TRBV6-5 and TRBJ2-7; no clear D gene. Trimming removed 3 bases at V and 2 bases at J, with 8 bases between. Germline loops: CDR1 MNHEY, CDR2 SVGAGI. The CDR3 contains 13 residues.

The chain is built from TRBV2 and TRBJ2-7; weak D call: TRBD1 (8 bases). This CDR3 region has 14 residues. The V gene's germline CDR1 is SNHLY and CDR2 FYNNEI. Trimming removed 5 bases at V and 1 base at J, with 12 bases between. CDR3 coding DNA: TGTGCCAGCAGTTACAGGGGGGGATCCTACGAGCAGTACTTC. This codes for CASSYRGGSYEQYF.

The chain uses TRBV9 and TRBJ1-1; D might be TRBD1 (5 bases). The CDR3 has 15 amino acids. Between the trimmed V and J ends, which lost 1 base and 3 bases, there was a span of 13 bases. Germline CDR1 and CDR2: SGDLS and YYNGEE. In DNA form, the CDR3 reads TGTGCCAGCAGCGTATTGGGGGGATTGGACACTGAAGCTTTCTTT. Its protein is CASSVLGGLDTEAFF.

This clone was observed many times. The V call is TRBV27, the J call TRBJ2-1; 12 bases are shared with TRBD2. CDR1 is MNHEY, CDR2 SMNVEV, per germline (reference sequence). The CDR3 is 19 residues long. J gave up 4 bases and V 2 bases, and 12 bases lay outside the gene matches. The CDR3 DNA sequence: TGTGCCAGCAGTTTACTAGCGGGAGGGCCGAGGTACGGGTACAATGAGCAGTTCTTC. It is translated as CASSLLAGGPRYGYNEQFF.

J is TRBJ2-5 and V is TRBV5-1; D call uncertain. V was pared by 1 base and J by 2 bases, with 6 bases between. CDR1 is SGHRS, CDR2 YFSETQ, per germline. This CDR3 has 13 amino acids. CDR3 sequence reads: CASSLTVQETQYF. In nucleotides, the CDR3 is TGCGCCAGCAGCTTGACAGTTCAAGAGACCCAGTACTTC.

The chain links TRBV28 to TRBJ1-4, with TRBD1 identical over 8 bases. V gave up 2 bases and J gave up 5 bases; unmatched junction bases: 1. The CDR3 is 14 amino acids. Looked up from germline, CDR1 is MDHEN and CDR2 is SYDVKM. The CDR3 protein is CASSLRQGNEKLFF. As DNA, the CDR3 is TGTGCCAGCAGTTTAAGACAGGGGAATGAAAAACTGTTTTTT.

J is TRBJ2-7 and V is TRBV28; TRBD1 might be the D (6 bases). Germline lookup yields CDR1 MDHEN and CDR2 SYDVKM. The ends were cut back, 3 bases at V and 0 bases at J, with 9 bases in the middle. This CDR3 region has 14 residues. This chain's CDR3 is CASSLQGISYEQYF. The CDR3 nucleotides are TGTGCCAGCAGTTTGCAGGGGATCTCCTACGAGCAGTACTTC.

The chain employs TRBV4-1 and TRBJ1-3, with TRBD1 as a possible D gene (5 bases). The germline gives CDR1 MGHRA, CDR2 YSYEKL. Trimming shortened V by 0 bases and J by 0 bases, and 15 bases separated the two germline ends. This CDR3 has 18 amino acids. The CDR3 nucleotides are TGCGCCAGCAGCCAAGATGGGGCGGCACCCAACTCTGGAAACACCATATATTTT. This sequence encodes CASSQDGAAPNSGNTIYF.

The gene calls are TRBV10-1 and TRBJ2-1; D is possibly TRBD1 (6 bases). This CDR3 is 16 amino acids long. Trimming shortened V by 6 bases and J by 3 bases, and 18 bases separated the two germline ends. Per germline, CDR1 WNHNN and CDR2 SYGVQD (reference sequence). CDR3 sequence: CASSPGTRDGYNEQFF. The CDR3 DNA sequence: TGCGCCAGCAGCCCCGGGACACGGGACGGCTACAATGAGCAGTTCTTC.

The J gene is TRBJ2-3, the V gene TRBV12-3 or TRBV12-4; 10 nucleotides match TRBD1. V shed 7 bases, J shed 4 bases, and the junction held 2 bases outside the gene matches. The CDR3 length is 13 residues. The CDR3 protein is CASMDRGSDTQYF. The CDR3 coding sequence is TGTGCCAGCATGGACAGGGGGTCAGATACGCAGTATTTT.

The rearrangement joins TRBV11-2 to TRBJ2-2, with 9 bases lining up with TRBD1. The J segment lost 6 bases and the V segment lost 5 bases, leaving 7 bases of the junction unmatched. The CDR3 runs 15 residues. Per the germline V gene, CDR1 is SGHAT and CDR2 is FQNNGV. This chain's CDR3 is CASSPGTGRSGELFF. Here the CDR3 DNA reads TGTGCCAGCAGCCCCGGGACAGGGAGGTCCGGGGAGCTGTTTTTT.

The chain joins TRBV5-4 to TRBJ2-3; tentatively, D is TRBD1 (5 bases). Germline assignment: CDR1 SGHNT and CDR2 YYREEE (reference sequence). With 7 bases removed from V and 2 bases from J, the gap between germline ends came to 14 bases. This CDR3 is built from 14 residues. CDR3 in amino acids: CASGATASTDTQYF. As DNA, the CDR3 is TGTGCCAGCGGGGCGACAGCTTCCACAGATACGCAGTATTTT.

The V and J genes are TRBV24-1 and TRBJ2-1; 10 bases line up with TRBD2. There are 17 residues in the CDR3. CDR1 KGHDR and CDR2 SFDVKD come from the germline V gene. V lost 1 base to trimming and J lost 9 bases; unmatched junction nucleotides: 11. The CDR3 DNA follows: TGTGCCACCAGTGATTTCTCGGCTAGCGGGAGTATTAGTGAGCAGTTCTTC. As protein: CATSDFSASGSISEQFF.

This chain joins TRBV5-5 and TRBJ2-1, with TRBD1 identical over 8 bases. Germline CDR1 reads SGHKS; CDR2 reads YYEKEE (reference sequence). This CDR3 contains 16 residues. V dropped 2 bases and J dropped 0; count of bases not matched to a gene: 4. CDR3 loop: CASSLNRGVSYNEQFF. The CDR3 region has the DNA TGTGCCAGCAGCTTAAACAGGGGGGTCTCCTACAATGAGCAGTTCTTC.

CDR3 nucleotide sequence: TGTGCCAGCAGTTTATCAATTACCGGGACAGAGTACGAGCAGTACTTC. Translated: CASSLSITGTEYEQYF. The chain recombines TRBV27 with TRBJ2-7; 7 bases map to TRBD1. CDR1 is MNHEY, CDR2 SMNVEV, per germline (reference sequence). J was trimmed by 4 bases and V by 0 bases; bases with no gene match: 9. The CDR3 is 16 amino acids.

The chain joins TRBV15 to TRBJ2-1; D is perhaps TRBD1 (5 bases). The CDR3 spans 14 residues. The germline V gene encodes CDR1 LNHNV and CDR2 YYDKDF (reference sequence). The V end lost 1 base, the J end lost 2 bases, and 6 bases lay between the germline ends. The CDR3 coding sequence is TGTGCCACCAGCAGAGCAGGGCCCTACAATGAGCAGTTCTTC. Translation: CATSRAGPYNEQFF. Looking up the rest from reference TRBV15 and TRBJ2-1 gives the full variable domain: DAMVIQNPRYQVTQFGKPVTLSCSQTLNHNVMYWYQQKSSQAPKLLFHYYDKDFNNEADTPDNFQSRRPNTSFCFLDIRSPGLGDTAMYLCATSRAGPYNEQFFGPGTRLTVL.

This chain connects TRBV19 to TRBJ1-3, with TRBD1 as a possible D gene (5 bases). V was shortened by 11 bases and J by 0 bases, with 11 bases between the two germline ends. The germline CDR1 and CDR2 sequences are LNHDA and SQIVND (reference sequence). CDR3 length equals 13 residues. The CDR3 region has the DNA TGTGCCTCGACAGCCTACTCTGGAAACACCATATATTTT. Translating it yields CASTAYSGNTIYF.

This clone was found once. The CDR3 DNA reads as TGTGCCAGCAGTTTCCAGGGGACCACCGGGGAGCTGTTTTTT. This gives the protein CASSFQGTTGELFF. The gene calls are TRBV28 and TRBJ2-2, with D perhaps TRBD1 (6 bases). The CDR3 totals 14 residues. V was cut by 3 bases and J by 4 bases, with 9 bases left in between. Germline CDR1 reads MDHEN; CDR2 reads SYDVKM.

J is TRBJ2-2 and V is TRBV3-1 (or the pseudogene TRBV3-2), with 8 positions matching TRBD1. The germline V gene encodes CDR1 LGHDT and CDR2 YNNKEL (reference sequence). With V trimmed by 4 bases and J by 5 bases, 6 bases remained unmatched. CDR3 size: 15 residues. The CDR3 DNA is TGTGCCAGCAGCCGTCTCAGGGGGCAGACCGGGGAGCTGTTTTTT. Protein product: CASSRLRGQTGELFF.

In its sample, this clone was seen once. The rearrangement joins TRBV28 to TRBJ1-3; D is ambiguous. From germline, CDR1 is MDHEN and CDR2 SYDVKM. The CDR3 totals 16 residues. V dropped 3 bases and J dropped 0 bases, with 12 bases sitting between them. CDR3 in DNA: TGTGCCAGCAGTTTTGCCAGAACCATCTCTGGAAACACCATATATTTT. Encoded protein: CASSFARTISGNTIYF.

The chain couples TRBV6-2 or TRBV6-3 to TRBJ1-1, with 9 bases identical to TRBD1. V lost 4 bases, J lost 11 bases, and 8 bases stayed unmatched. The germline gives CDR1 MNHEY, CDR2 SVGEGT. The CDR3 is 13 amino acids. This CDR3 reads CASSSPDRGAAFF. In DNA, the CDR3 is TGTGCCAGCAGTTCCCCGGACAGGGGTGCGGCTTTCTTT.

The V call is TRBV7-2, the J call TRBJ2-3; a possible D gene is TRBD2 (6 bases). Germline-derived CDR1 and CDR2 are SGHTA and FQGNSA. V was cut by 1 base and J by 4 bases, with 12 bases left in between. This CDR3 is 15 amino acids long. The CDR3 is CASSLVAVRSDTQYF. As DNA, the CDR3 is TGTGCCAGCAGCTTAGTAGCGGTTAGGTCAGATACGCAGTATTTT.

This clone has only a few counts. The rearrangement links TRBV29-1 to TRBJ2-7, with D possibly TRBD1 on 5 matching bases. V dropped 4 bases and J dropped 4 bases, with 23 bases sitting between them. This CDR3 spans 16 amino acids. The germline V gene encodes CDR1 SQVTM and CDR2 ANQGSEA. CDR3 amino acids: CSVVLVTAQVSYEQYF. As DNA, the CDR3 is TGCAGCGTTGTACTTGTGACAGCCCAAGTCTCTTACGAGCAGTACTTC.

This clone was seen more than once but under ten times. The gene calls are TRBV6-4 and TRBJ2-1; 11 nucleotides line up with TRBD1. The CDR3 contains 16 residues. Germline CDR1 MRHNA, CDR2 SNTAGT. The trim removed 4 bases at V and 3 bases at J, leaving 5 bases unmatched. The CDR3 sequence: CASSARDRGDYNEQFF. Here the CDR3 DNA reads TGTGCCAGCAGTGCCCGGGACAGGGGGGACTACAATGAGCAGTTCTTC.

The chain recombines TRBV10-3 with TRBJ2-7; 8 nucleotides align to TRBD1. The junction had 2 bases not matched to a gene; V was cut back by 6 bases and J by 1 base. Germline CDR1 reads ENHRY; CDR2 reads SYGVKD. The length of the CDR3 is 13 residues. In nucleotides, the CDR3 is TGTGCCATCAGACAGGGGGGTTCCTACGAGCAGTACTTC. This sequence encodes CAIRQGGSYEQYF.

The rearrangement uses TRBV19 and TRBJ1-5; 8 bases fit TRBD1. This CDR3 region has 15 residues. Germline V gene sequence: CDR1 LNHDA, CDR2 SQIVND (reference sequence). Trimming cost V 9 bases and J 10 bases; bases outside gene matches: 17. CDR3 DNA: TGTGCCAGCGATAACAGGACAGGGCCTCTTCTCCCCCAGCATTTT. This encodes CASDNRTGPLLPQHF.

The chain combines TRBV6-5 with TRBJ1-2; 8 bases agree with TRBD1. The CDR3 has 14 residues. CDR1 MNHEY and CDR2 SVGAGI come from the germline V gene. V lost 2 bases, J lost 4 bases, and 3 bases stayed unmatched. CDR3 region: CASSYGQGFYGYTF. The CDR3 DNA reads TGTGCCAGCAGTTACGGACAGGGATTCTATGGCTACACCTTC.

The chain has TRBV5-4 and TRBJ2-1; 9 positions match TRBD1. Trimming at V came to 4 bases and at J to 4 bases, leaving 6 bases not matched to a gene. CDR1 is SGHNT and CDR2 is YYREEE in the germline V gene (reference sequence). This CDR3 has 15 residues. CDR3 nucleotides: TGTGCCAGCAGCACAAGGACAGGGGTATACAATGAGCAGTTCTTC. Amino acids: CASSTRTGVYNEQFF.

This rearrangement joins TRBV4-1 to TRBJ2-7; D remains unclear. There are 14 residues in the CDR3. Germline V gives CDR1 MGHRA, CDR2 YSYEKL. V was clipped by 1 base and J by 1 base, with 8 bases between them. The chain's CDR3 is CASSQVEESYEQYF. The CDR3 coding sequence is TGCGCCAGCAGCCAAGTCGAGGAGTCCTACGAGCAGTACTTC.

The V and J genes are TRBV9 and TRBJ1-3, with 9 bases lining up with TRBD1. Per the germline V gene, CDR1 is SGDLS and CDR2 is YYNGEE. The length of the CDR3 is 16 residues. Germline trimming cut 0 bases from V and 2 bases from J; bases unmatched to any gene: 3. In nucleotides, the CDR3 is TGTGCCAGCAGCGTAGGGACAGGGGTAACTGGAAACACCATATATTTT. Translated, it gives CASSVGTGVTGNTIYF.

The chain has TRBV9 and TRBJ1-1; D unresolved. This CDR3 has 13 amino acids. Trimming removed 0 bases at V and 1 base at J, with 4 bases between. Germline CDR1 is SGDLS and CDR2 is YYNGEE. CDR3 in amino acids: CASSVARNTEAFF. The DNA of the CDR3 is TGTGCCAGCAGCGTAGCCAGGAACACTGAAGCTTTCTTT.